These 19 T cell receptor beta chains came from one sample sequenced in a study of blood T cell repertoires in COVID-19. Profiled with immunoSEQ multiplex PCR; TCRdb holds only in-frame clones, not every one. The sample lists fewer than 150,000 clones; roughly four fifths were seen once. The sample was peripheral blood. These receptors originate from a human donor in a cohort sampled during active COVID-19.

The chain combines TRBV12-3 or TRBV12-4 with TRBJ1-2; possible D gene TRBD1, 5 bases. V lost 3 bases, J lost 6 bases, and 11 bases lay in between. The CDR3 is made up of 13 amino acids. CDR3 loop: CASSLGRANGYTF. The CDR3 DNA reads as TGTGCCAGCAGTTTGGGCAGGGCGAATGGCTACACCTTC.

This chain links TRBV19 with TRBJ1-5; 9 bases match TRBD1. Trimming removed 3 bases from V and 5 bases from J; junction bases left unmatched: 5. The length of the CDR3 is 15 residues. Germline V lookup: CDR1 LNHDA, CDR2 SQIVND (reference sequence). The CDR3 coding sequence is TGTGCCAGTAGTATGACGACAGGGGGTGATCAGCCCCAGCATTTT. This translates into CASSMTTGGDQPQHF. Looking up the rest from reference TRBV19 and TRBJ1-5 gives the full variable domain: DGGITQSPKYLFRKEGQNVTLSCEQNLNHDAMYWYRQDPGQGLRLIYYSQIVNDFQKGDIAEGYSVSREKKESFPLTVTSAQKNPTAFYLCASSMTTGGDQPQHFGDGTRLSIL.

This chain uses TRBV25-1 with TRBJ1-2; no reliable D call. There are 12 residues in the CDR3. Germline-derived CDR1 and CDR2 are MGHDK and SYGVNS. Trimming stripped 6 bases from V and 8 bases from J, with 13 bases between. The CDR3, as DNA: TGTGCCAGCAGCGGTGCTTCTGCCGGCTACACCTTC. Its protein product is CASSGASAGYTF.

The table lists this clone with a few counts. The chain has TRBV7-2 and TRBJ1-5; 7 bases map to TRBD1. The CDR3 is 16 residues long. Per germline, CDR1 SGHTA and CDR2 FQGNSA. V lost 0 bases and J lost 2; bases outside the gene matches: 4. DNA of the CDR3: TGTGCCAGCAGCTTAGCCCTAACAGGGGGCAATCAGCCCCAGCATTTT. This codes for CASSLALTGGNQPQHF.

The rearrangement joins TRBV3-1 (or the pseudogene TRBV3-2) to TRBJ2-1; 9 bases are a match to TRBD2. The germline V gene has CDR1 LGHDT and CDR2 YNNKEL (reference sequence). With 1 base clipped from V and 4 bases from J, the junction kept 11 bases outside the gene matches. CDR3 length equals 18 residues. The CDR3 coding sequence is TGTGCCAGCAGCCAAGTGGGCGGGGGGGTTAATCTATACAATGAGCAGTTCTTC. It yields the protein CASSQVGGGVNLYNEQFF.

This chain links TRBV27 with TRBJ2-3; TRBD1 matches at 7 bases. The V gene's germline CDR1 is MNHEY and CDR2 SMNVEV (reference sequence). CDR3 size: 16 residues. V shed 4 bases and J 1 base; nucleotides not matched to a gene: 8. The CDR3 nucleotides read TGTGCCAGCAGTTCCCGACAGGGCCCTCGCACAGATACGCAGTATTTT. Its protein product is CASSSRQGPRTDTQYF.

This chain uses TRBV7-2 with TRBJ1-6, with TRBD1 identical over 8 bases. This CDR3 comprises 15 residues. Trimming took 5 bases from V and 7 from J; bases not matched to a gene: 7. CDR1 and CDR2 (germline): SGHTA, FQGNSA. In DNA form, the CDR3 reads TGTGCCAGCAGCCCTATGCAGGGGGCCAATTCACCCCTCCACTTT. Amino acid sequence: CASSPMQGANSPLHF.

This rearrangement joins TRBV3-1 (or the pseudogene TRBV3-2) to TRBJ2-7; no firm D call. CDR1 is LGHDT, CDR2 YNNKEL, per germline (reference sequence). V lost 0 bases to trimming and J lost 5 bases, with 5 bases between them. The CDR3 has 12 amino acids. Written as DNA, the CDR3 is TGTGCCAGCAGCCAAGATCCAAACGAGCAGTACTTC. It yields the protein CASSQDPNEQYF.

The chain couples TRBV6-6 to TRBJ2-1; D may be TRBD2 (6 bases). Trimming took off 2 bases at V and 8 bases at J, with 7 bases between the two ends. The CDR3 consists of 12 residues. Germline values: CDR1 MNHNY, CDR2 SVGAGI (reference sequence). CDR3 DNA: TGTGCCAGCAGTTACGGGGAGGATGAGCAGTTCTTC. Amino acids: CASSYGEDEQFF.

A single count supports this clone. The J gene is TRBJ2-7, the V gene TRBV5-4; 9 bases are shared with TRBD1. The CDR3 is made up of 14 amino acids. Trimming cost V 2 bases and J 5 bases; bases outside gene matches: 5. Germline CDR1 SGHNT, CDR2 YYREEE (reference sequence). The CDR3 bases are TGTGCCAGCAGCTTAGGGACAGGGCCCGACGAGCAGTACTTC. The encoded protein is CASSLGTGPDEQYF.

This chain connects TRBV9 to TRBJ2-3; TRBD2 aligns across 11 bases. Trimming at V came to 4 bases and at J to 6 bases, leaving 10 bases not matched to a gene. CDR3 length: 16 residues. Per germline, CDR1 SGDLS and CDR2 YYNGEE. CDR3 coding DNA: TGTGCCAGCAGCCACGAACTAGCGGGGGCCGGGGATACGCAGTATTTT. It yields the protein CASSHELAGAGDTQYF.

The CDR3 nucleotides are TGTGCCAGCAGTGAACCACAACAGCAGATAACGCGGGTTGGCTACACCTTC. Its protein is CASSEPQQQITRVGYTF. V and J are TRBV6-1 and TRBJ1-2; D unclear. CDR1 and CDR2 (germline): MNHNS, SASEGT. The CDR3 contains 17 residues. V was pared by 2 bases and J by 7 bases, with 23 bases between.

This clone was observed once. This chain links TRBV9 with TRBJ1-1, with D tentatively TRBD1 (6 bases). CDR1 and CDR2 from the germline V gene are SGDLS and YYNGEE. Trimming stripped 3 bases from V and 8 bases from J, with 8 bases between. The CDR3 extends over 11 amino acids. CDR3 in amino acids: CASSGGPEAFF. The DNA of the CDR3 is TGTGCCAGCAGCGGGGGGCCCGAAGCTTTCTTT. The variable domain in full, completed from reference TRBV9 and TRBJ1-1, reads DSGVTQTPKHLITATGQRVTLRCSPRSGDLSVYWYQQSLDQGLQFLIQYYNGEERAKGNILERFSAQQFPDLHSELNLSSLELGDSALYFCASSGGPEAFFGQGTRLTVV.

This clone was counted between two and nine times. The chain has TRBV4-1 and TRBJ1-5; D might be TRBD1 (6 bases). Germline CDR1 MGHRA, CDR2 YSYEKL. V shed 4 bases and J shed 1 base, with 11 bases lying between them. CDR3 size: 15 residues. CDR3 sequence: CASSLGQTSNQPQHF. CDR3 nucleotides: TGCGCCAGCAGCCTCGGACAGACAAGCAATCAGCCCCAGCATTTT.

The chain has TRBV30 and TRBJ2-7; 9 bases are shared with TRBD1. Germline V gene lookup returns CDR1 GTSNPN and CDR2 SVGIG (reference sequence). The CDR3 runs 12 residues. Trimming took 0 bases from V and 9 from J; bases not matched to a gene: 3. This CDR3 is CAWSVQGARQYF. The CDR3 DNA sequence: TGTGCCTGGAGTGTACAGGGGGCCAGGCAGTACTTC. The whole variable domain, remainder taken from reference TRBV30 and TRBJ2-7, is SQTIHQWPATLVQPVGSPLSLECTVEGTSNPNLYWYRQAAGRGLQLLFYSVGIGQISSEVPQNLSASRPQDRQFILSSKKLLLSDSGFYLCAWSVQGARQYFGPGTRLTVT.

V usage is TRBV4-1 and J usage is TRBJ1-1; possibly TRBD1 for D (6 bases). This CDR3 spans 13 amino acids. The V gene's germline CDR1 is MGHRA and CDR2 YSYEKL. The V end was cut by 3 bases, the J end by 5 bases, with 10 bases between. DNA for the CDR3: TGCGCCAGCAGCCATCCCAGGGGTACTGAAGCTTTCTTT. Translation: CASSHPRGTEAFF.

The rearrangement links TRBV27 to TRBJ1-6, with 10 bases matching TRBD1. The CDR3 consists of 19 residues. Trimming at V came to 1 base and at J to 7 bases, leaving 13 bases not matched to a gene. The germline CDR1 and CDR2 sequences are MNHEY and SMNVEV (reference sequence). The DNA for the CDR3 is TGTGCCAGCAGTTTATGGGCCATAGTGGGACAGGGGAACAATTCACCCCTCCACTTT. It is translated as CASSLWAIVGQGNNSPLHF.

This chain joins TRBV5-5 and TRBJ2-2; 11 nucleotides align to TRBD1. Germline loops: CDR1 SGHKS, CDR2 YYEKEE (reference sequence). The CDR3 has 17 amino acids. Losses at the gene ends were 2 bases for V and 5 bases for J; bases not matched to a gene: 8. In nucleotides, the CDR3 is TGTGCCAGCAGCTTTCGAGGACAGGGGGCCCATACCGGGGAGCTGTTTTTT. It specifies CASSFRGQGAHTGELFF.

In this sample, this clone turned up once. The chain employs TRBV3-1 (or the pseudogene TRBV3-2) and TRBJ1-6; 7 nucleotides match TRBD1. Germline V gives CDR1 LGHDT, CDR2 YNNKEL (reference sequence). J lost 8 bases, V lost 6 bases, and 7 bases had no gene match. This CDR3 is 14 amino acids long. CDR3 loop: CASRSDRVYSPLHF. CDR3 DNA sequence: TGTGCCAGCAGATCCGACAGGGTCTATTCACCCCTCCACTTT.